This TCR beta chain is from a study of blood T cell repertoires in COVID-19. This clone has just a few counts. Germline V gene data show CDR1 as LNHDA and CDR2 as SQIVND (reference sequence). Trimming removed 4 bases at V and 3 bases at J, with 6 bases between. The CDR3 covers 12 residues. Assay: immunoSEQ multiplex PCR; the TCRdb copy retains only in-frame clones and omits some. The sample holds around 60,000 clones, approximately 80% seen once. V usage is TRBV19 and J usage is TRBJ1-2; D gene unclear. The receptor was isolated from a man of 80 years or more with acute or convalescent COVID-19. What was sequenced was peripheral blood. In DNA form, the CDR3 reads TGTGCCAGTAGTACCTCCTACTATGGCTACACCTTC. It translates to CASSTSYYGYTF.